This entry describes one T cell receptor (beta chain). Antigen: not known. This sample stems from a study of Ad26.COV2.S vaccination and SARS-CoV-2 variants. The study's findings and limits: Among vaccine recipients, spike-specific TCR breadth exceeded that of placebo recipients.

Stated treatment: over 15 received Ad26.COV2.S at low or high dose, single or two shots; several received placebo; per-sample allocation not given. Sampling was performed 63 days after the first vaccine or placebo injection. TCRdb's copy holds only in-frame clones and misses some; the assay was immunoSEQ multiplex PCR. The sample shows 350,000 to 400,000 clones, approximately 86% of them seen only once. The ends lost 6 bases at V and 5 bases at J; junction bases unmatched: 14. This CDR3 has 18 residues. Germline values: CDR1 MNHEY, CDR2 SMNVEV (reference sequence). The sequenced sample was peripheral blood, obtained in a trial of Ad26.COV2.S vaccine versus placebo. V is TRBV27 and J is TRBJ2-2; 11 positions match TRBD1. This receptor was obtained from a person aged 18-65 years who received the Ad26.COV2.S COVID-19 vaccine or a placebo. The CDR3 region has the DNA TGTGCCAGCAGGTGGGGACAGGGGGGTCGAAGTTGGACCGGGGAGCTGTTTTTT. Its translation: CASRWGQGGRSWTGELFF.